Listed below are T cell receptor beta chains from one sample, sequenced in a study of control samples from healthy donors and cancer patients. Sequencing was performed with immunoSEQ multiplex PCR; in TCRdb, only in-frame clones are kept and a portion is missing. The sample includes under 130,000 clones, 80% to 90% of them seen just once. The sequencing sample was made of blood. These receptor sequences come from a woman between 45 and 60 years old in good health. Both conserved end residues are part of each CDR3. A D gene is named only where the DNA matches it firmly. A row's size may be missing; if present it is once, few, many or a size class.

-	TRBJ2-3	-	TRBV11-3	TGTGCCAGCAGCCAAACCACCTCTAGGGCAGATACGCAGTATTTT	CASSQTTSRADTQYF
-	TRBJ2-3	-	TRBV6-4	TGTGCCAGCAGTGTAGAGGCCCAACTAGGCACAGATACGCAGTATTTT	CASSVEAQLGTDTQYF
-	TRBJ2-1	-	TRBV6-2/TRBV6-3	TGTGCCAGCAGTTTACCTCCAGGGCAATCCCTGCACAATGAGCAGTTCTTC	CASSLPPGQSLHNEQFF
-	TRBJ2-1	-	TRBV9	TGTGCCAGCAGCGTAGAAAGAACGTTGGAGCATGAGCAGTTCTTC	CASSVERTLEHEQFF
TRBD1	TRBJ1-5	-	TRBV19	TGTGCCAGTAGTGGGGACAGGTGGATAGGGGCCCAGCATTTT	CASSGDRWIGAQHF
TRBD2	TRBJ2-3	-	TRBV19	TGTGCCAGTACCCCAGAAGCGGGGGCTAGCACAGATACGCAGTATTTT	CASTPEAGASTDTQYF
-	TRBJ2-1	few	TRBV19	TGTGCCAGTAGTAATTCTTTCGGCCAAAGGGGCAATGAGCAGTTCTTC	CASSNSFGQRGNEQFF
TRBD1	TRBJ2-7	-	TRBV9	TGTGCCAGCAGCTCCGACCGGGACAGGGCCTACGAGCAGTACTTC	CASSSDRDRAYEQYF
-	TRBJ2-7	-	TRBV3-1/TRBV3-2	TGTGCCAGCAGCCAAAACTCGGGAGCACTTGAGCAGTACTTC	CASSQNSGALEQYF
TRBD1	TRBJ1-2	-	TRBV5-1	TGCGCCAGCAGCCTCCACTCAGGGGGCGGCTACACCTTC	CASSLHSGGGYTF
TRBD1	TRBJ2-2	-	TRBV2	TGTGCCAGCAGCATGACAGGGGGCCACGGGGAGCTGTTTTTT	CASSMTGGHGELFF
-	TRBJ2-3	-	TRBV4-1	TGCGCCAGCAGCCAAGATAACCAGCGGGCAGATACGCAGTATTTT	CASSQDNQRADTQYF
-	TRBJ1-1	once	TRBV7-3	TGCCCCAGCACCCCCGGGGGGGGAGGGAACACTGAAGCTTTCTTT	CPSTPGGGGNTEAFF
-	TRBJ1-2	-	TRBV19	TGTGCCAGTAGTATTCGGATTAGCAGGGGCCGTTATGGCTACACCTTC	CASSIRISRGRYGYTF
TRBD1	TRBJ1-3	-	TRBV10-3	TGTGCCATCAGTGAGTCGGGACAGGACCTAGCGGGAAACACCATATATTTT	CAISESGQDLAGNTIYF
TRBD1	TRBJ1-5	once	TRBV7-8	TGTGCCAGCAGTTTGGACAGGGCTTATCAGCCCCAGCATTTT	CASSLDRAYQPQHF
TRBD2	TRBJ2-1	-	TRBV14	TGTGCCAGCAGCCAAAGACTAGCCTATGAGCAGTTCTTC	CASSQRLAYEQFF
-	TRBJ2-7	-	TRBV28	TGTGCCAGCAGTTCAGGGGCGGGTGAGCAGTACTTC	CASSSGAGEQYF
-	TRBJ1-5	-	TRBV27	TGTGCCAGCATCCCACGGGGGTCAGGCAATCAGCCCCAGCATTTT	CASIPRGSGNQPQHF
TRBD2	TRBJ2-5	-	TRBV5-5	TGTGCCAGCAGCTTGACCCCTGGCGGGGGATGGGAGACCCAGTACTTC	CASSLTPGGGWETQYF
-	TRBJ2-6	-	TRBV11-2	TGTGCCAGCAGCCCCAGGACAGCTGGGGCCAACGTCCTGACTTTC	CASSPRTAGANVLTF
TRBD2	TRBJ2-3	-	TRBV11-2	TGTGCCAGCAGCTTAGGAGCGGGGAGCACAGATACGCAGTATTTT	CASSLGAGSTDTQYF
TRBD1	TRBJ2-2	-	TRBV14	TGTGCCAGCAGCCAAGACGGGACAGGGGGCCTGAACACCGGGGAGCTGTTTTTT	CASSQDGTGGLNTGELFF
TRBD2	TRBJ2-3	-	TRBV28	TGTGCCAGCAGTACCTCCCCGCGGGGGGACACAGATACGCAGTATTTT	CASSTSPRGDTDTQYF
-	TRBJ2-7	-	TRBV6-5	TGTGCCAGCAGTTACTCCAAACGGACGGTCTCCTACGAGCAGTACTTC	CASSYSKRTVSYEQYF
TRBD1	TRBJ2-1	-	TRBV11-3	TGTGCCAGCAGCTTGGGGGACAGGTACAATGAGCAGTTCTTC	CASSLGDRYNEQFF
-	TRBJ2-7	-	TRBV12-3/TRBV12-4	TGTGCCAGCAGTCCAACAGGGTACGAGCAGTACTTC	CASSPTGYEQYF
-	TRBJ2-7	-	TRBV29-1	TGCAGCGTCTCCCCAGGGGAGGGCGAGCAGTACTTC	CSVSPGEGEQYF
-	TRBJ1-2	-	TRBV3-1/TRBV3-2	TGTGCCAGCAGCCTAGACAACTATGGCTACACCTTC	CASSLDNYGYTF
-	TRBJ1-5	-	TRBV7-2	TGTGCCAGCAGCTTAGCCCTGGGCCTTGATCAGCCCCAGCATTTT	CASSLALGLDQPQHF
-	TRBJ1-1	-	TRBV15	TGTGCCACCAGCAGCGCGGACAGAGAGAGAGAAGCTTTCTTT	CATSSADREREAFF
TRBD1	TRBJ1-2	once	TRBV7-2	TGTGCCAGCAGCTTATATCTGGGACAGGGAAATGGCTACACCTTC	CASSLYLGQGNGYTF
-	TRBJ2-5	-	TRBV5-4	TGTGCCAGCAGCTTGGCCACGGGCGAGACCCAGTACTTC	CASSLATGETQYF
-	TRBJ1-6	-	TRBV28	TGTGCCAGCAGTTTATTAGGTCCAGACTCACCCCTCCACTTT	CASSLLGPDSPLHF
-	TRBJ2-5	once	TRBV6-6	TGTGCCAGCAGTTGGTTTGGGACCCAAGAGACCCAGTACTTC	CASSWFGTQETQYF
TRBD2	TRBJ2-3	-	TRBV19	TGTGCCAGTAGGCCGGGACTAGCGGATGTCCCGCAGTATTTT	CASRPGLADVPQYF
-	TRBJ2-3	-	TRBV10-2	TGCGCCAGCAGTGTTGGAGTACTGGCAGATACGCAGTATTTT	CASSVGVLADTQYF
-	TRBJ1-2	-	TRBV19	TGTGCCAGTAACCTAGGGGGTAGAGATGGCTACACCTTC	CASNLGGRDGYTF
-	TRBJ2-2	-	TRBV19	TGTGCCAGTACTCACCTAGCAGGGGAAGGGGAGCTGTTTTTT	CASTHLAGEGELFF
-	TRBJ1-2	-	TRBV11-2	TGTGCCAGCAGCCCCGTTTCTGGACAGAACTATGGCTACACCTTC	CASSPVSGQNYGYTF
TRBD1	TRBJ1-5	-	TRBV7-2	TGTGCCAGCAGCCCTTCAGGGGGCGGGTATCAGCCCCAGCATTTT	CASSPSGGGYQPQHF
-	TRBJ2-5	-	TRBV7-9	TGTGCCAGCAGCCCCGTGACTCAAGAGACCCAGTACTTC	CASSPVTQETQYF